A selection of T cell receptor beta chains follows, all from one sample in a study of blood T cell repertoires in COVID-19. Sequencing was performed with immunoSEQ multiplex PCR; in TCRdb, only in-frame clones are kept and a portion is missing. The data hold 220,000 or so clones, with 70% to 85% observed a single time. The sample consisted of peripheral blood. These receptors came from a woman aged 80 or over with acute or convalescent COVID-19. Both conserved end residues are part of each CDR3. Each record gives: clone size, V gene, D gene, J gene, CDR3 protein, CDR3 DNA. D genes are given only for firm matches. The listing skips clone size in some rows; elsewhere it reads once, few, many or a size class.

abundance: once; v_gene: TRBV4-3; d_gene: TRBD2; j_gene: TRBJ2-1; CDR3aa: CASSQERESHEQFF; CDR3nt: TGCGCCAGCAGCCAAGAGCGGGAGAGCCATGAGCAGTTCTTC
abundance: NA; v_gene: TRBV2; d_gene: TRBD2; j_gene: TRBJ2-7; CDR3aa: CASSEAAGGLIEQYF; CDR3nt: TGTGCCAGCAGTGAAGCGGCGGGGGGTTTGATCGAGCAGTACTTC
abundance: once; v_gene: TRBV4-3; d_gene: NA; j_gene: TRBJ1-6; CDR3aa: CASSQAGDYNSPLHF; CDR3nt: TGCGCCAGCAGCCAAGCAGGGGATTATAATTCACCCCTCCACTTT
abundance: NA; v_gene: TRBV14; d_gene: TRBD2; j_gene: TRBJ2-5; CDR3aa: CASSRTSSGTQYF; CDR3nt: TGTGCCAGCAGTCGGACTAGCTCTGGGACCCAGTACTTC
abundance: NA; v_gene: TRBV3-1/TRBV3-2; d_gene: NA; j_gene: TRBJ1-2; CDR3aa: CASSQEGWVRSGYTF; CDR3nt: TGTGCCAGCAGCCAGGAGGGTTGGGTGAGGAGTGGCTACACCTTC
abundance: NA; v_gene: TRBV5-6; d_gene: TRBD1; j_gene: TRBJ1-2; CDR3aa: CASSLIGQGEINYGYTF; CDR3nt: TGTGCCAGCAGCTTGATTGGTCAGGGGGAGATTAACTATGGCTACACCTTC
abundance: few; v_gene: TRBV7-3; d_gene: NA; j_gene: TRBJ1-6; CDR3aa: CASSLVGRGNSPLHF; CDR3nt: TGTGCCAGCAGCTTAGTGGGCAGGGGTAATTCACCCCTCCACTTT
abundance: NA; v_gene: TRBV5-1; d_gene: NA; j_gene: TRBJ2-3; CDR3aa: CASSLALATDTQYF; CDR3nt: TGCGCCAGCAGCTTGGCCTTAGCCACAGATACGCAGTATTTT
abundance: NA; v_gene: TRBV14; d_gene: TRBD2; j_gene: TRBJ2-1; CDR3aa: CASRQSRTSYNEQFF; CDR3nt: TGTGCCAGCAGGCAATCTAGGACTAGCTACAATGAGCAGTTCTTC
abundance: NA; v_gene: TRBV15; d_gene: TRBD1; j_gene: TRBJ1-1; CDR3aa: CATSRDRDPGTEAFF; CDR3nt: TGTGCCACCAGCAGGGACAGGGATCCTGGGACTGAAGCTTTCTTT